This TCR beta chain was found in a study of blood T cell repertoires in COVID-19. The sample holds one count of this clone. V lost 0 bases and J lost 10; bases outside the gene matches: 3. The CDR3 sequence is 13 residues long. Germline V CDR1 and CDR2: SNHLY, FYNNEI. This table comes from immunoSEQ multiplex PCR, and its TCRdb copy is limited to in-frame clones, with some not included. The data show some 260,000 clones, over 80% seen once. This receptor was obtained from a woman between 18 and 29 years old who had recovered from COVID-19. Sequencing used PBMCs or T cells enriched from blood (not recorded which). V is TRBV2 and J is TRBJ2-1; 7 bases line up with TRBD1. The CDR3 protein is CASSEAGTEEQFF. The DNA for the CDR3 is TGTGCCAGCAGTGAAGCGGGGACAGAAGAGCAGTTCTTC.